This T cell receptor (beta chain) was retrieved from a study of human T cells and chemical hapten exposure. The wider study: Per-sample TCR yields varied mainly from small pooled library volume differences.

TCRdb reprocessed the RACE reads with MiXCR, giving one entry per CDR3 protein. The table has roughly 120,000 distinct CDR3 sequences, roughly 9.5% seen once. The CDR3 extends over 13 amino acids. V lost 4 bases and J 6 bases, leaving 12 bases between the germline ends. Germline CDR1 and CDR2: ENHRY and SYGVKD. The sample's time point: healthy volunteer bleed at 2 weeks. Before extraction, the whole blood was not fractionated, and total RNA was taken from it. The clonotype originates from a male donor in good health. Some clones in this sample may be carry-over from other donors' samples. The genes are TRBV10-3 and TRBJ1-2, with D perhaps matching TRBD1 (5 bases). Specimen: whole blood. For the CDR3, the DNA is TGTGCCATCAGTGCTGAGGGGCTGGATGGCTACACCTTC. Its translation is CAISAEGLDGYTF.